This T cell receptor (beta chain) comes out of a study of blood T cell repertoires in COVID-19. Background on the study: Acute and convalescent COVID-19 samples came from the United States, Italy and Spain. T cells, B-cell-depleted T cells, or PBMCs provided the cDNA or gDNA that served as material.

Study processing details: Estimates of nucleated cell counts were drawn from the amplification of reference gene primers. Sequencing was performed with immunoSEQ multiplex PCR; in TCRdb, only in-frame clones are kept and a portion is missing. That table furnishes V, J and clone size, whereas the DNA furnished D and trimming. The table shows around 53,000 clones, with 65% to 85% occurring only once. The CDR3 extends over 14 amino acids. In germline, CDR1 is GTSNPN, CDR2 SVGIG (reference sequence). V lost 1 base to trimming and J lost 6 bases, with 14 bases between them. The source is a man between 70 and 80 years old with active COVID-19. The chain carries TRBV30 and TRBJ2-3; tentative D call: TRBD1 (6 bases). The sequenced sample was peripheral blood. The CDR3 loop is CAWSATGTWDTQYF. The CDR3, as DNA: TGTGCCTGGAGTGCGACAGGAACATGGGATACGCAGTATTTT. Supplemented by reference TRBV30 and TRBJ2-3, the full variable domain reads SQTIHQWPATLVQPVGSPLSLECTVEGTSNPNLYWYRQAAGRGLQLLFYSVGIGQISSEVPQNLSASRPQDRQFILSSKKLLLSDSGFYLCAWSATGTWDTQYFGPGTRLTVL.